What follows is one TCR beta chain and its context. What it recognizes is unknown. General study results and limits: Tumor Tregs overlapped most with tumor, then blood, naive CD4+ cells. Tumor memory CD4+ T cell TCR gene usage clustered with blood and lymph node memory CD4+ cells and lymph node naive CD4+ cells.

The TRBV12-4/TRBJ1-2 clonotypes were amplified using barcode primers with ligated adaptors. Each CDR3 protein is one row after TCRdb ran MiXCR on the multiplex PCR reads. This table has about 1,300 distinct CDR3 sequences, 30% to 35% appearing once. Memory CD4+ T cells were sorted as CD4+CD45RO+CD25- cells. There are 16 residues in the CDR3. Trimming stripped 7 bases from V and 0 bases from J, with 18 bases between. Material: memory CD4+ T cells sorted from blood. Subset indicated: memory CD4+ T cells, CD4+CD45RO+CD25-. This chain links TRBV12-3 or TRBV12-4 with TRBJ1-2; D is unclear. The sequence derives from a female donor with breast cancer. The CDR3 here is CASTMTSRPSNYGYTF. CDR3 DNA sequence: TGTGCCAGCACCATGACGTCAAGGCCGTCTAACTATGGCTACACCTTC.